Detailed here is one T cell receptor beta chain. The sample belongs to a study of blood T cell repertoires in COVID-19. Source study methods: Estimates of nucleated cell counts were drawn from the amplification of reference gene primers. TCRdb's table, derived via immunoSEQ multiplex PCR, lists solely in-frame clones and lacks some. For V, J and clone size, that table is used; D and trimming come from the DNA. Of a few hundred thousand clones listed, less than 90% are singletons. Clinical histories supplied by participants themselves formed the basis of cohort assignment. The ends were cut back, 0 bases at V and 8 bases at J, with 17 bases in the middle. Per germline, CDR1 LGHDT and CDR2 YNNKEL (reference sequence). The CDR3 is made up of 16 amino acids.

The specimen sequenced was PBMCs or T cells enriched from blood (not recorded which). V gene TRBV3-1 (or the pseudogene TRBV3-2) combines with J gene TRBJ2-1, with D maybe TRBD2 (6 bases). The TCR comes from a woman aged 45 to 65 who had recovered from COVID-19. The DNA for the CDR3 is TGTGCCAGCAGCCAAGAGGTACTAGCCTCCCCCGATGAGCAGTTCTTC. It is translated as CASSQEVLASPDEQFF.